What follows are 32 T cell receptor beta chains derived from one specimen sequenced in a study of T cells in Graves' hyperthyroidism and ophthalmopathy. Amplified regions were TCR beta CDR3 sequences from RNA transcripts. With the HTBI primer set, the TCR CDR3 went through a first round of RT-PCR. TCRdb used MiXCR to reprocess the multiplex PCR reads, holding one entry per CDR3 protein. The table includes some 690,000 distinct CDR3 sequences, roughly 17% detected once. The sample taken for sequencing was blood. The receptors stem from a man aged 50-60 years with Graves' hyperthyroidism.

This clonotype appeared many times. This chain connects TRBV7-2 to TRBJ2-3, with 9 bases aligning to TRBD1. Germline loops: CDR1 SGHTA, CDR2 FQGNSA. The CDR3 is 16 amino acids. The V segment lost 5 bases and the J segment 1 base; nucleotides outside the gene matches: 7. Here the CDR3 reads CASSPWTGAGTDTQYF. CDR3 coding DNA: TGTGCCAGCAGCCCCTGGACAGGGGCGGGCACAGATACGCAGTATTTT.

V is TRBV30 and J is TRBJ2-3; TRBD1 might be the D (5 bases). The CDR3 totals 15 residues. V lost 4 bases to trimming and J lost 4 bases, with 18 bases between them. From germline, CDR1 is GTSNPN and CDR2 SVGIG (reference sequence). DNA of the CDR3: TGTGCCTGGATAATGCAGGGAACGGCATCAGATACGCAGTATTTT. Amino acid sequence: CAWIMQGTASDTQYF.

This sequence joins TRBV7-2 and TRBJ2-1, with TRBD2 matching over 8 bases. The V gene end was trimmed by 0 bases and the J gene end by 6 bases; junction bases not matched to a gene: 4. CDR3 size: 15 residues. Per germline, CDR1 SGHTA and CDR2 FQGNSA. CDR3 residues: CASSLALAGFNEQFF. The DNA of the CDR3 is TGTGCCAGCAGCTTAGCGTTAGCGGGGTTCAATGAGCAGTTCTTC.

This clonotype was detected ten times or more. The chain joins TRBV12-3 or TRBV12-4 to TRBJ1-2; 9 nucleotides align to TRBD1. The CDR3 is made up of 15 amino acids. Losses at the gene ends were 5 bases for V and 4 bases for J; bases not matched to a gene: 8. DNA of the CDR3: TGTGCCAGCAGTCCGTCCGGGACAGGGAGCTATGGCTACACCTTC. This sequence encodes CASSPSGTGSYGYTF.

V usage is TRBV2 and J usage is TRBJ1-2, with 7 positions matching TRBD1. The CDR3 is 13 residues long. Germline V gives CDR1 SNHLY, CDR2 FYNNEI. Trimming took 3 bases from V and 7 from J; bases not matched to a gene: 5. The chain's CDR3 is CASSDTGVAGYTF. Written as DNA, the CDR3 is TGTGCCAGCAGTGACACAGGGGTGGCTGGCTACACCTTC.

The rearrangement joins TRBV9 to TRBJ2-3; TRBD1 matches 8 bases. The CDR3 totals 15 residues. V trimming: 3 bases; J trimming: 3 bases; junction bases outside the gene matches: 6. From germline, CDR1 is SGDLS and CDR2 YYNGEE. CDR3 protein: CASSDGQGWTDTQYF. The CDR3 region has the DNA TGTGCCAGCAGCGATGGACAGGGCTGGACAGATACGCAGTATTTT.

This clonotype has at least ten counts. The rearrangement joins TRBV6-1 to TRBJ2-2; D may be TRBD1 (5 bases). The CDR3 consists of 13 residues. From germline, CDR1 is MNHNS and CDR2 SASEGT. V lost 8 bases and J 6 bases, leaving 13 bases between the germline ends. Here the CDR3 reads CASGALAAGELFF. The DNA of the CDR3 is TGTGCCAGCGGGGCGCTGGCGGCCGGGGAGCTGTTTTTT.

Many counts were recorded for this clonotype. The chain couples TRBV27 to TRBJ1-1; D remains ambiguous. Per germline, CDR1 MNHEY and CDR2 SMNVEV (reference sequence). The CDR3 spans 13 residues. Between the trimmed V and J ends, which lost 5 bases and 0 bases, there was a span of 7 bases. The CDR3 DNA follows: TGTGCCAGCAGTATGACGGTGAACACTGAAGCTTTCTTT. It translates to CASSMTVNTEAFF.

As regards this clonotype: It may be a read error: a sequence one base away is much more abundant. The DNA for the CDR3 is TGTGCCAGAACCAGGGACAGGGCGCGGGATACGCAGTATTTT. It specifies CARTRDRARDTQYF. This rearrangement joins TRBV12-3 or TRBV12-4 to TRBJ2-3; 9 bases match TRBD1. V lost 9 bases, J lost 6 bases, and 10 bases stayed unmatched. The CDR3 contains 14 residues.

The genes are TRBV29-1 and TRBJ2-7, with 12 bases matching TRBD1. The CDR3 is made up of 15 amino acids. V lost 1 base, J lost 7 bases, and 8 bases stayed unmatched. The germline CDR1 and CDR2 sequences are SQVTM and ANQGSEA. CDR3 in amino acids: CSVEGGTGGLREQYF. CDR3 nucleotide sequence: TGCAGCGTTGAAGGTGGGACAGGGGGCCTCAGGGAGCAGTACTTC.

The sample holds many counts of this clonotype. The chain has TRBV7-2 and TRBJ2-2; D not certain. Germline V gives CDR1 SGHTA, CDR2 FQGNSA. The CDR3 is made up of 14 amino acids. V lost 7 bases to trimming and J lost 1 base, with 10 bases between them. CDR3 loop: CASTLSRNTGELFF. CDR3 nucleotide sequence: TGTGCCAGCACTCTCTCTAGGAACACCGGGGAGCTGTTTTTT.

In its sample, this clonotype was seen a few times. Here the CDR3 reads CASSQNGESNYGYTF. As DNA, the CDR3 is TGTGCCAGCAGCCAGAATGGGGAGTCTAACTATGGCTACACCTTC. The chain couples TRBV3-1 to TRBJ1-2, with no clear D. The CDR3 consists of 15 residues. V was clipped by 3 bases and J by 0 bases, with 11 bases between them. Germline V lookup: CDR1 LGHDT, CDR2 YNNKEL (reference sequence).

DNA of the CDR3: TGTGCCTGGAACACGGTTTATGGCTACACCTTC. Translating it yields CAWNTVYGYTF. V gene TRBV30 combines with J gene TRBJ1-2; D gene unclear. Germline V gene lookup returns CDR1 GTSNPN and CDR2 SVGIG (reference sequence). Trimming took 4 bases from V and 5 from J, leaving 8 bases between them. The CDR3 is 11 residues long.

Ten or more counts support this clonotype. This chain links TRBV19 with TRBJ2-5; 10 positions agree with TRBD1. V dropped 6 bases and J dropped 4; count of bases not matched to a gene: 8. Per germline, CDR1 LNHDA and CDR2 SQIVND (reference sequence). This CDR3 is built from 15 residues. CDR3: CASSHRDRGPETQYF. The CDR3 DNA is TGTGCCAGTAGCCACCGGGACAGGGGTCCAGAGACCCAGTACTTC.

The rearrangement joins TRBV19 to TRBJ1-6, with no clear D. CDR1 LNHDA and CDR2 SQIVND come from the germline V gene (reference sequence). This CDR3 contains 16 residues. Trimming pared 2 bases from V and 10 bases from J, leaving 18 bases between. CDR3: CASSITHLQGRSPLHF. The CDR3 DNA reads as TGTGCCAGTAGTATAACCCATTTGCAAGGTCGGTCACCCCTCCACTTT. Supplemented by reference TRBV19 and TRBJ1-6, the full variable domain reads DGGITQSPKYLFRKEGQNVTLSCEQNLNHDAMYWYRQDPGQGLRLIYYSQIVNDFQKGDIAEGYSVSREKKESFPLTVTSAQKNPTAFYLCASSITHLQGRSPLHFGNGTRLTVT.

This chain uses TRBV5-1 with TRBJ2-5, with D possibly being TRBD2 (5 bases). The germline CDR1 and CDR2 sequences are SGHRS and YFSETQ. Trimming removed 1 base from V and 2 bases from J, with 12 bases in between. The CDR3 runs 15 residues. CDR3 in amino acids: CASSLIAAAQETQYF. As DNA, the CDR3 is TGCGCCAGCAGCTTGATTGCAGCGGCTCAAGAGACCCAGTACTTC.

The chain has TRBV2 and TRBJ2-2; D is undetermined. V was pared by 6 bases and J by 3 bases, with 11 bases between. CDR1 and CDR2 (germline): SNHLY, FYNNEI. There are 14 residues in the CDR3. The CDR3 DNA reads as TGTGCCAGCAGCACAATCGTCGACACCGGGGAGCTGTTTTTT. Translating gives CASSTIVDTGELFF.

This clonotype was counted many times. This chain joins TRBV2 and TRBJ2-7; D is possibly TRBD1 (5 bases). The CDR3 contains 12 residues. Trimming removed 9 bases from V and 6 bases from J, with 15 bases in between. Germline V lookup: CDR1 SNHLY, CDR2 FYNNEI. The CDR3 DNA reads as TGTGCCAGTGTTCCCAGGGTAGGCGAGCAGTACTTC. It yields the protein CASVPRVGEQYF.

The rearrangement uses TRBV7-9 and TRBJ2-3; D possibly corresponds to TRBD1 (6 bases). CDR3 length: 13 amino acids. V was clipped by 5 bases and J by 4 bases, with 10 bases between them. CDR1 and CDR2 from the germline V gene are SEHNR and FQNEAQ (reference sequence). CDR3 sequence reads: CASSPRGPDTQYF. CDR3 nucleotides: TGTGCCAGCAGCCCCAGGGGCCCAGATACGCAGTATTTT.

This clonotype was found a few times. The CDR3 bases are TGTGCCACCAGTGATCCCGCCGGGCTCCTAAACAATGAGCAGTTCTTC. It yields the protein CATSDPAGLLNNEQFF. The chain couples TRBV24-1 to TRBJ2-1, with D hard to call. V lost 3 bases to trimming and J lost 5 bases, with 16 bases between them. Germline V gene data show CDR1 as KGHDR and CDR2 as SFDVKD. This CDR3 is 16 amino acids long.

J is TRBJ2-6 and V is TRBV5-5, with D possibly being TRBD2 (6 bases). The CDR3 has 14 amino acids. CDR1 is SGHKS, CDR2 YYEKEE, per germline (reference sequence). The ends were cut back, 0 bases at V and 9 bases at J, with 10 bases in the middle. The CDR3 region is CASSLAGGINVLTF. Written as DNA, the CDR3 is TGTGCCAGCAGCTTGGCAGGAGGGATCAACGTCCTGACTTTC.

The chain is built from TRBV6-1 and TRBJ2-3, with 9 bases identical to TRBD2. Per germline, CDR1 MNHNS and CDR2 SASEGT. Trimming cost V 6 bases and J 3 bases; bases outside gene matches: 10. The CDR3 runs 16 residues. This CDR3 is CASRWILAGSTDTQYF. CDR3 DNA sequence: TGTGCCAGCAGATGGATTCTAGCGGGAAGTACAGATACGCAGTATTTT.

The table lists this clonotype with a few counts. The rearrangement joins TRBV9 to TRBJ2-4, with TRBD1 identical over 7 bases. J was trimmed by 2 bases and V by 4 bases; bases with no gene match: 12. The CDR3 spans 17 residues. CDR1 and CDR2 (germline): SGDLS, YYNGEE. DNA for the CDR3: TGTGCCAGCAGCTCCCCGCGGACAGGTTTATCCAAAAACATTCAGTACTTC. It yields the protein CASSSPRTGLSKNIQYF.

As concerns this clonotype: Sequence at one end of the junction differs from germline and may be a read error. The chain recombines TRBV5-1 with TRBJ2-5; D is perhaps TRBD1 (6 bases). Germline assignment: CDR1 SGHRS and CDR2 YFSETQ. The CDR3 runs to 12 residues. The CDR3 sequence is CAGRGTQETQYF. In nucleotides, the CDR3 is TGCGCCGGCAGGGGAACCCAAGAGACCCAGTACTTC.

The chain links TRBV12-3 or TRBV12-4 to TRBJ2-2, with a tentative D call TRBD2 (5 bases). There are 14 residues in the CDR3. V lost 1 base, J lost 5 bases, and 8 bases lay in between. The CDR3 DNA reads as TGTGCCAGCAGTTTAGGGACTGAGACCGGGGAGCTGTTTTTT. Translated: CASSLGTETGELFF.

This clonotype occurred a few times. The chain couples TRBV20-1 to TRBJ2-1; D gene ambiguous. Looked up from germline, CDR1 is DFQATT and CDR2 is SNEGSKA (reference sequence). V lost 1 base and J lost 12, with 13 bases in between. The CDR3 extends over 12 amino acids. The CDR3 sequence is CSARGARQVQFF. The CDR3 bases are TGCAGTGCTAGAGGCGCTAGGCAGGTGCAGTTCTTC.

This clonotype was seen only a few times. This sequence may be a read error, since a much larger clone differs from it by one base. This CDR3 fails to terminate in the conserved phenylalanine or tryptophan, so it likely reflects a read error. This chain joins TRBV2 and TRBJ2-5, with D maybe TRBD2 (5 bases). The CDR3 is made up of 12 amino acids. V shed 4 bases and J shed 5 bases, with 8 bases lying between them. Germline V gene lookup returns CDR1 SNHLY and CDR2 FYNNEI. The CDR3 region has the DNA TGTGCCAGCAGTGGGGAGTTCGAGACCCAGTACCTC. Its translation: CASSGEFETQYL.

Many counts were recorded for this clonotype. Since no conserved phenylalanine or tryptophan closes the CDR3, a read error is the likely cause. The chain carries TRBV2 and TRBJ2-7; D uncertain. The CDR3 has 12 residues. CDR1 is SNHLY and CDR2 is FYNNEI in the germline V gene. V was shortened by 7 bases and J by 0 bases, with 7 bases between the two germline ends. CDR3 nucleotide sequence: TGTGCCAGCAAGAGCGACTCCTACGAGCAGTACCTC. As protein: CASKSDSYEQYL.

In this sample, this clonotype turned up many times. J is TRBJ2-1 and V is TRBV9, with TRBD2 identical over 10 bases. CDR3 length equals 16 residues. Per germline, CDR1 SGDLS and CDR2 YYNGEE. Trimming took 2 bases from V and 2 from J; bases not matched to a gene: 4. CDR3 protein: CASSVSLAGAYNEQFF. Written as DNA, the CDR3 is TGTGCCAGCAGCGTTAGTCTAGCGGGAGCCTACAATGAGCAGTTCTTC. Filled out from reference TRBV9 and TRBJ2-1, the complete variable domain reads DSGVTQTPKHLITATGQRVTLRCSPRSGDLSVYWYQQSLDQGLQFLIQYYNGEERAKGNILERFSAQQFPDLHSELNLSSLELGDSALYFCASSVSLAGAYNEQFFGPGTRLTVL.

This clonotype was detected ten times or more. The J gene is TRBJ2-7, the V gene TRBV5-4; 10 bases are a match to TRBD1. The CDR3 sequence is 14 residues long. CDR1 is SGHNT and CDR2 is YYREEE in the germline V gene (reference sequence). V shed 6 bases, J shed 6 bases, and the junction held 9 bases outside the gene matches. This CDR3 reads CASTLRDRGGEQYF. The CDR3 region has the DNA TGTGCCAGCACGCTAAGGGACAGGGGAGGCGAGCAGTACTTC.

The CDR3 nucleotides are TGTGCCAGCAGTAATTCGGGCTTGGGGCGCTATGGCTACACCTTC. Translating it yields CASSNSGLGRYGYTF. This sequence joins TRBV28 and TRBJ1-2; a possible D gene is TRBD1 (5 bases). CDR3 size: 15 residues. V gave up 5 bases and J gave up 4 bases, with 17 bases separating them. Looked up from germline, CDR1 is MDHEN and CDR2 is SYDVKM.

This clonotype came up many times. CDR3 protein: CASSQGLAITETQYF. Here the CDR3 DNA reads TGTGCCAGCAGCCAAGGACTAGCGATTACAGAGACCCAGTACTTC. The J gene is TRBJ2-5, the V gene TRBV7-2, with TRBD2 matching 9 bases. Unmatched junction bases numbered 8, after V lost 5 bases and J lost 4 bases. Germline CDR1 is SGHTA and CDR2 is FQGNSA. CDR3 length equals 15 residues. Supplemented by reference TRBV7-2 and TRBJ2-5, the full variable domain reads GAGVSQSPSNKVTEKGKDVELRCDPISGHTALYWYRQSLGQGLEFLIYFQGNSAPDKSGLPSDRFSAERTGGSVSTLTIQRTQQEDSAVYLCASSQGLAITETQYFGPGTRLLVL.